This is a list of T cell receptor beta chains from one sample in a study of blood T cell repertoires in COVID-19. Assay: immunoSEQ multiplex PCR; the TCRdb copy retains only in-frame clones and omits some. The sample carries approximately 25,000 clones, about 72% recorded once. Sequenced: peripheral blood. The receptor set was obtained from a woman of 80 years or more with acute or convalescent COVID-19. CDR3s include the opening cysteine and the closing phenylalanine or tryptophan. A D gene is named only where the DNA matches it firmly. Only some rows state a clone size, as once, few, many or a class for expanded clones.

V gene	J gene	clone size	D gene	CDR3 protein	CDR3 DNA
TRBV5-6	TRBJ2-6	-	TRBD2	CASSLTSGRTTGANVLTF	TGTGCCAGCAGCCTCACTAGCGGGAGAACTACTGGGGCCAACGTCCTGACTTTC
TRBV6-5	TRBJ1-2	-	TRBD1	CASTRDRGNYGYTF	TGTGCCAGCACCCGGGACAGGGGGAACTATGGCTACACCTTC
TRBV3-1/TRBV3-2	TRBJ1-2	-	TRBD1	CASSQEGQSVYGYTF	TGTGCCAGCAGCCAAGAGGGACAGTCTGTTTATGGCTACACCTTC
TRBV9	TRBJ2-7	-	TRBD2	CASSGLADYEQYF	TGTGCCAGCAGCGGACTAGCGGATTACGAGCAGTACTTC
TRBV5-6	TRBJ2-7	-	TRBD2	CASSLWGGGAEQYF	TGTGCCAGCAGCTTGTGGGGGGGTGGTGCCGAGCAGTACTTC
TRBV10-1	TRBJ2-7	few	-	CASKNRAIHEQYF	TGCGCCAGCAAGAACAGGGCCATCCACGAGCAGTACTTC
TRBV27	TRBJ1-4	once	-	CASRLGGENEKLFF	TGTGCCAGCAGACTCGGGGGAGAGAATGAAAAACTGTTTTTT
TRBV6-2/TRBV6-3	TRBJ1-1	-	-	CASSRDGGTTEAFF	TGTGCCAGCAGTCGGGACGGGGGGACAACTGAAGCTTTCTTT
TRBV14	TRBJ2-2	few	-	CASSQDSRGPGELFF	TGTGCCAGCAGCCAAGATAGCAGGGGACCCGGGGAGCTGTTTTTT
TRBV28	TRBJ1-4	-	TRBD1	CASSSPGQGNEKLFF	TGTGCCAGCAGTTCCCCCGGACAGGGTAATGAAAAACTGTTTTTT
TRBV5-1	TRBJ1-2	-	-	CASSEQGREYGYTF	TGCGCCAGCAGCGAACAGGGAAGGGAGTATGGCTACACCTTC
TRBV7-9	TRBJ1-4	once	TRBD1	CASSLGQANEKLFF	TGTGCCAGCAGCTTGGGACAGGCTAATGAAAAACTGTTTTTT
TRBV5-1	TRBJ2-1	-	-	CASSLTVAGRVDEQFF	TGCGCCAGCAGCTTGACGGTGGCGGGACGGGTCGATGAGCAGTTCTTC
TRBV6-2/TRBV6-3	TRBJ2-7	-	-	CASSPSPGSSYEQYF	TGTGCCAGCAGTCCCTCCCCCGGGAGTTCCTACGAGCAGTACTTC
TRBV7-2	TRBJ2-3	-	TRBD2	CASSLGLAGDPDTQYF	TGTGCCAGCAGCCTAGGACTAGCGGGGGACCCAGATACGCAGTATTTT